Following are 14 T cell receptor beta chains from one sample sequenced in a study of T-cell reconstitution after alpha-beta-depleted transplantation in children. As it was prepared, the TCRbeta library received unique molecular identifiers. TCRdb analysed the PCR reads with MiXCR anew, one entry per CDR3 protein. The repertoire holds 90,000 to 150,000 distinct CDR3 sequences, under 30% seen once, with roughly a tenth in the top ten. The material sequenced was PBMCs, mostly from graft donor cells, taken 180 days after TCRalphabeta/CD19-depleted stem cell transplant. These receptors all come from a male patient aged 2-9 years who had a stem cell transplant for chronic granulomatous disease, so the T cells may come from the graft donor.

The V and J genes are TRBV7-6 and TRBJ2-5, with D unclear. CDR1 is SGHVS, CDR2 FNYEAQ, per germline. This CDR3 spans 18 amino acids. V lost 2 bases to trimming and J lost 5 bases, with 24 bases between them. For the CDR3, the DNA is TGTGCCAGCAGCTTACATATGCGGTTTAGCTCTGGATGGGAGACCCAGTACTTC. Protein product: CASSLHMRFSSGWETQYF.

This clonotype was observed a handful of times. V and J are TRBV12-3 or TRBV12-4 and TRBJ1-1; no reliable D call. Trimming removed 7 bases from V and 4 bases from J, with 10 bases in between. The CDR3 spans 12 residues. CDR3 nucleotides: TGTGCCAGCACCCTACGTCCCACTGAAGCTTTCTTT. It yields the protein CASTLRPTEAFF.

In nucleotides, the CDR3 is TGTGCCAGCAGCATATCAGATACGCAGTATTTT. Residues: CASSISDTQYF. V is TRBV7-2 and J is TRBJ2-3; D gene unclear. The CDR3 is 11 amino acids. Deletions cut 5 bases from V and 4 bases from J, with 4 bases between. The germline CDR1 and CDR2 sequences are SGHTA and FQGNSA.

The chain recombines TRBV12-3 or TRBV12-4 with TRBJ2-1, with D possibly called TRBD1 or TRBD2 (5 bases each). This CDR3 contains 17 residues. Trimming stripped 6 bases from V and 0 bases from J, with 18 bases between. In nucleotides, the CDR3 is TGTGCCAGCAGCCAAGGGGTTTCGCGGGCCTCCTACAATGAGCAGTTCTTC. Its protein product is CASSQGVSRASYNEQFF.

This clonotype occurred many times. The final CDR3 position lacks the conserved phenylalanine or tryptophan, pointing to a likely read error. The limits of the CDR3 on the DNA are not certain, so only TCRdb's listed CDR3 is given. The genes are TRBV11-3 and TRBJ1-5; the table names TRBD1, a call not compared with the DNA. The CDR3 comprises 16 residues, both ends counted. From germline, CDR1 is SGHNT and CDR2 YENEEA. The chain's CDR3 is CASSFQLQGAAPAQVV.

This clonotype was recorded only once. The gene calls are TRBV7-9 and TRBJ2-7; the match to TRBD2 covers 7 bases. The CDR3 contains 17 residues. In germline, CDR1 is SEHNR, CDR2 FQNEAQ (reference sequence). J was trimmed by 2 bases and V by 0 bases; bases with no gene match: 10. In nucleotides, the CDR3 is TGTGCCAGCAGCTTAGCCCCCATTACTAGCGTGCCCTACGAGCAGTACTTC. The encoded protein is CASSLAPITSVPYEQYF.

There are a few counts of this clonotype. The J gene is TRBJ1-2, the V gene TRBV7-9; D not resolved. The CDR3 is made up of 11 amino acids. Germline V gene data show CDR1 as SEHNR and CDR2 as FQNEAQ (reference sequence). V lost 5 bases and J 3 bases, leaving 4 bases between the germline ends. CDR3 sequence reads: CASSADYGYTF. Here the CDR3 DNA reads TGTGCCAGCAGCGCAGACTATGGCTACACCTTC.

This clonotype was counted a few times. This rearrangement joins TRBV20-1 to TRBJ2-1; D is possibly TRBD1 (5 bases). Germline V gene data show CDR1 as DFQATT and CDR2 as SNEGSKA (reference sequence). The CDR3 covers 14 residues. V lost 2 bases, J lost 8 bases, and 16 bases lay in between. The DNA of the CDR3 is TGCAGTGCTAGATCATTTCAGGGTGTAGATGAGCAGTTCTTC. This encodes CSARSFQGVDEQFF.

The rearrangement joins TRBV6-1 to TRBJ2-1; TRBD2 matches at 9 bases. With V trimmed by 7 bases and J by 4 bases, 5 bases remained unmatched. The CDR3 sequence is 14 residues long. Germline CDR1 and CDR2: MNHNS and SASEGT. The DNA for the CDR3 is TGTGCCAGCATGGGCGGGAGGGGGTACAATGAGCAGTTCTTC. Its translation: CASMGGRGYNEQFF.

The chain has TRBV29-1 and TRBJ1-1; D is unresolved. Trimming took 7 bases from V and 5 from J, leaving 11 bases between them. Germline V CDR1 and CDR2: SQVTM, ANQGSEA. This CDR3 has 11 amino acids. This CDR3 is CSAPTLTEAFF. The CDR3 DNA is TGCAGCGCCCCGACCTTAACTGAAGCTTTCTTT.

This clonotype was observed a handful of times. This sequence joins TRBV3-1 and TRBJ1-6; D ambiguous. Trimming stripped 3 bases from V and 8 bases from J, with 5 bases between. This CDR3 spans 12 amino acids. Germline V CDR1 and CDR2: LGHDT, YNNKEL (reference sequence). In nucleotides, the CDR3 is TGTGCCAGCAGCCAGCAGGATTCACCCCTCCACTTT. It translates to CASSQQDSPLHF.

The CDR3 coding sequence is TGTGCCAGCAGTTTATGGCCCTCAGGGGGCAATGAGCAGTTCTTC. This sequence encodes CASSLWPSGGNEQFF. The J gene is TRBJ2-1, the V gene TRBV12-3 or TRBV12-4; 7 bases align to TRBD1. This CDR3 comprises 15 residues. J lost 6 bases, V lost 2 bases, and 7 bases had no gene match.

J is TRBJ2-7 and V is TRBV27; the match to TRBD2 covers 10 bases. Trimming cost V 2 bases and J 1 base; bases outside gene matches: 5. The CDR3 is made up of 16 amino acids. CDR1 is MNHEY and CDR2 is SMNVEV in the germline V gene (reference sequence). Here the CDR3 reads CASSLRASGSSYEQYF. The DNA for the CDR3 is TGTGCCAGCAGTTTACGGGCTAGCGGGAGTTCCTACGAGCAGTACTTC.

This clonotype has just a few counts. CDR3 coding DNA: TGTGCCATCAGTGGGACAGGGTTCGAGCAGTACTTC. It codes for CAISGTGFEQYF. The chain combines TRBV10-3 with TRBJ2-7; 8 positions agree with TRBD1. CDR1 is ENHRY, CDR2 SYGVKD, per germline. After removal of 4 bases from V and 6 bases from J, the junction contained 2 bases not matched to a gene. The CDR3 contains 12 residues.